These 14 T cell receptor beta chains originate from one sample sequenced in a study of T-cell reconstitution after alpha-beta-depleted transplantation in children. Unique molecular identifiers were used to barcode this TCRbeta library. TCRdb re-derived calls from the PCR reads in MiXCR, one entry per CDR3 protein. The table includes about 580,000 distinct CDR3 sequences, under 30% detected once. The material sequenced was PBMCs, mostly from graft donor cells, taken 360 days after TCRalphabeta/CD19-depleted stem cell transplant. The receptor source for this set is a boy in the first two years of life who had a stem cell transplant for acute myeloid leukemia, so the T cells may come from the graft donor.

This clonotype occurred many times. The chain joins TRBV4-3 to TRBJ2-3, with 12 bases that match TRBD2. Germline V lookup: CDR1 LGHNA, CDR2 YSLEER. The CDR3 runs 17 residues. J gave up 2 bases and V 6 bases, and 9 bases lay outside the gene matches. The CDR3 reads CASRAQLAGGFTDTQYF. The CDR3 DNA reads as TGCGCCAGCAGGGCCCAACTAGCGGGGGGCTTCACAGATACGCAGTATTTT.

This clonotype was detected ten times or more. This chain joins TRBV20-1 and TRBJ1-4; D is undetermined. Germline V gives CDR1 DFQATT, CDR2 SNEGSKA (reference sequence). The V and J ends lost 0 bases and 1 base respectively, with 9 bases between them. The CDR3 loop spans 15 amino acids. The CDR3 region is CSARDPRLTNEKLFF. The CDR3 DNA is TGCAGTGCTAGAGATCCCAGACTAACTAATGAAAAACTGTTTTTT.

This clonotype has a count of ten or more. The J gene is TRBJ2-5, the V gene TRBV1; the table's D call of TRBD2 was not tested on the DNA. TRBV1 has pseudogene status. The CDR3 contains 19 residues. This CDR3 is CTSSHKLAGTSGCQETQYF. The DNA for the CDR3 is TGCACCAGCAGCCATAAACTTGCCGGGACTAGCGGTTGTCAAGAGACCCAGTACTTC.

This sequence joins TRBV6-5 and TRBJ2-5; weak D call: TRBD1 (6 bases). Trimming removed 2 bases at V and 10 bases at J, with 32 bases between. The CDR3 is made up of 19 amino acids. CDR1 and CDR2 from the germline V gene are MNHEY and SVGAGI. The CDR3 loop reads CASSYDKARQAKGNMGQYF. The CDR3 coding sequence is TGTGCCAGCAGTTACGACAAGGCTAGACAGGCGAAGGGTAATATGGGCCAGTACTTC.

The chain couples TRBV6-5 to TRBJ2-2, with 7 bases matching TRBD2. Germline V gives CDR1 MNHEY, CDR2 SVGAGI. CDR3 length equals 14 residues. Trimming removed 4 bases from V and 4 bases from J; junction bases left unmatched: 3. The CDR3: CASSWASGTGELFF. The CDR3 nucleotides are TGTGCCAGCAGTTGGGCTAGCGGCACCGGGGAGCTGTTTTTT.

The chain carries TRBV28 and TRBJ2-1, with 8 bases identical to TRBD2. The CDR3 sequence is 14 residues long. J was trimmed by 0 bases and V by 8 bases; bases with no gene match: 3. The germline gives CDR1 MDHEN, CDR2 SYDVKM. CDR3 DNA: TGTGCCAGCCGGGGGGGGGGCTCCTACAATGAGCAGTTCTTC. Protein: CASRGGGSYNEQFF.

This clonotype showed up many times. V and J are TRBV6-5 and TRBJ1-3; TRBD1 is a possible D gene (6 bases). V lost 6 bases and J 0 bases, leaving 18 bases between the germline ends. This CDR3 has 17 residues. The germline V gene has CDR1 MNHEY and CDR2 SVGAGI. This CDR3 reads CASSHLRRQASGNTIYF. CDR3 coding DNA: TGTGCCAGCAGCCACCTCAGACGACAGGCCTCTGGAAACACCATATATTTT.

This rearrangement joins TRBV18 to TRBJ2-3; TRBD2 aligns across 8 bases. Germline V gene sequence: CDR1 KGHSH, CDR2 LQKENI. CDR3 length: 15 residues. V lost 6 bases to trimming and J lost 2 bases; unmatched junction nucleotides: 7. The CDR3 loop reads CASSRGLAATDTQYF. For the CDR3, the DNA is TGTGCCAGCTCCCGCGGACTAGCCGCCACAGATACGCAGTATTTT.

There are many counts of this clonotype. This chain links TRBV5-1 with TRBJ1-1, with a possible D match to TRBD1 (5 bases). The germline V gene encodes CDR1 SGHRS and CDR2 YFSETQ. The CDR3 spans 14 residues. Deletions cut 3 bases from V and 4 bases from J, with 13 bases between. The CDR3 protein is CASSSLGGGTEAFF. The CDR3 DNA reads TGCGCCAGCAGCTCCCTGGGGGGGGGCACTGAAGCTTTCTTT.

This CDR3 reads CASSFSGAKAFF. The CDR3 bases are TGTGCCAGCAGTTTTTCAGGGGCAAAGGCTTTCTTT. The chain combines TRBV27 with TRBJ1-1, with TRBD1 as a possible D gene (6 bases). Trimming took 3 bases from V and 11 from J, leaving 13 bases between them. Germline CDR1 reads MNHEY; CDR2 reads SMNVEV (reference sequence). The CDR3 consists of 12 residues.

The chain employs TRBV6-2 or TRBV6-3 and TRBJ2-7; D is unresolved. V shed 5 bases and J shed 3 bases, with 11 bases lying between them. The CDR3 spans 13 residues. Germline CDR1 MNHEY, CDR2 SVGEGT. Here the CDR3 DNA reads TGTGCCAGCAGTCAGGACCGAGACTACGAGCAGTACGTC. Translated: CASSQDRDYEQYV.

The V gene is TRBV20-1, the J gene TRBJ2-5; D is unclear. Between the trimmed V and J ends, which lost 6 bases and 1 base, there was a span of 12 bases. The CDR3 spans 13 residues. Germline-derived CDR1 and CDR2 are DFQATT and SNEGSKA (reference sequence). CDR3 nucleotides: TGCAGTGCCATGTCATCGGGCCAAGAGACCCAGTACTTC. This codes for CSAMSSGQETQYF.

This clonotype was observed a handful of times. This chain connects TRBV12-3 or TRBV12-4 to TRBJ2-1; the D is unclear. This CDR3 contains 13 residues. With 7 bases removed from V and 3 bases from J, the gap between germline ends came to 10 bases. CDR3 bases: TGTGCCAGCACGACGACGGGCTACAATGAGCAGTTCTTC. This sequence encodes CASTTTGYNEQFF.

The table lists this clonotype with many counts. This chain links TRBV12-5 with TRBJ1-2; no clear D. The CDR3 covers 14 residues. The germline V and J ends were trimmed by 5 bases and 4 bases, with 14 bases remaining between them. Germline-derived CDR1 and CDR2 are LGHNT and FRNRAP. The DNA for the CDR3 is TGTGCTAGTGGTGCCTCCCAACTTGGCTATGGCTACACCTTC. It specifies CASGASQLGYGYTF. The variable domain in full, with the rest retrieved from reference TRBV12-5 and TRBJ1-2, is DARVTQTPRHKVTEMGQEVTMRCQPILGHNTVFWYRQTMMQGLELLAYFRNRAPLDDSGMPKDRFSAEMPDATLATLKIQPSEPRDSAVYFCASGASQLGYGYTFGSGTRLTVV.